What follows are 24 T cell receptor beta chains derived from one specimen sequenced in a study of T cells in Graves' hyperthyroidism and ophthalmopathy. RNA transcripts gave rise to amplified TCR beta CDR3 regions. Primed by the HTBI set, a first-round RT-PCR was run on the TCR CDR3. TCRdb reprocessed the multiplex PCR reads with MiXCR, giving one entry per CDR3 protein. The profile covers about 620,000 distinct CDR3 sequences, with under 20% appearing a single time and approximately 3.8% taken by the ten largest. The specimen was blood. The receptor set was obtained from a woman aged 25 to 45 with Graves' hyperthyroidism.

This clonotype was picked up many times. The chain has TRBV28 and TRBJ2-7; 7 bases match TRBD2. Germline loops: CDR1 MDHEN, CDR2 SYDVKM. CDR3 length: 16 residues. The V and J ends lost 5 bases and 0 bases, in that order; junction bases with no gene match: 10. CDR3 in DNA: TGTGCCAGCAGTCCCCCGTTAAGCGGGGTCTCCTACGAGCAGTACTTC. This gives the protein CASSPPLSGVSYEQYF. Full variable domain (outside the CDR3, taken from reference TRBV28 and TRBJ2-7): DVKVTQSSRYLVKRTGEKVFLECVQDMDHENMFWYRQDPGLGLRLIYFSYDVKMKEKGDIPEGYSVSREKKERFSLILESASTNQTSMYLCASSPPLSGVSYEQYFGPGTRLTVT.

The chain uses TRBV5-4 and TRBJ2-3, with TRBD2 as a possible D gene (5 bases). This CDR3 spans 14 amino acids. The V end lost 1 base, the J end lost 5 bases, and 11 bases lay between the germline ends. Per germline, CDR1 SGHNT and CDR2 YYREEE (reference sequence). This chain's CDR3 is CASSLTREKDTQYF. The CDR3 region has the DNA TGTGCCAGCAGCTTGACTAGGGAGAAAGATACGCAGTATTTT. The whole variable domain, filled in from reference TRBV5-4 and TRBJ2-3, reads ETGVTQSPTHLIKTRGQQVTLRCSSQSGHNTVSWYQQALGQGPQFIFQYYREEENGRGNFPPRFSGLQFPNYSSELNVNALELDDSALYLCASSLTREKDTQYFGPGTRLTVL.

This clonotype came up a few times. The rearrangement joins TRBV5-1 to TRBJ2-7, with TRBD2 identical over 13 bases. This CDR3 comprises 17 residues. V lost 6 bases to trimming and J lost 7 bases; unmatched junction nucleotides: 16. Germline V lookup: CDR1 SGHRS, CDR2 YFSETQ. CDR3 protein: CASTWTSGSPTGGEQYF. The CDR3 DNA is TGCGCCAGCACCTGGACTAGCGGGAGTCCCACTGGAGGGGAGCAGTACTTC. The complete variable domain, with remaining parts taken from reference TRBV5-1 and TRBJ2-7, reads KAGVTQTPRYLIKTRGQQVTLSCSPISGHRSVSWYQQTPGQGLQFLFEYFSETQRNKGNFPGRFSGRQFSNSRSEMNVSTLELGDSALYLCASTWTSGSPTGGEQYFGPGTRLTVT.

The chain joins TRBV7-2 to TRBJ1-5, with 9 bases that match TRBD1. With V trimmed by 3 bases and J by 12 bases, 12 bases remained unmatched. The CDR3 consists of 15 residues. CDR1 and CDR2 from the germline V gene are SGHTA and FQGNSA. The CDR3 nucleotides read TGTGCCAGCAGCTTCCCCGGGACAGGGATTTGGGTCCAGCATTTT. Translation: CASSFPGTGIWVQHF.

This rearrangement joins TRBV7-9 to TRBJ2-3, with 14 nucleotides matching TRBD2. CDR3 length equals 16 residues. CDR1 and CDR2 (germline): SEHNR, FQNEAQ (reference sequence). J lost 3 bases, V lost 5 bases, and 4 bases had no gene match. CDR3 nucleotides: TGTGCCAGCAGCACGGGACTAGCGGGAGTTACAGATACGCAGTATTTT. Translation gives CASSTGLAGVTDTQYF.

There are many counts of this clonotype. The J gene is TRBJ1-1, the V gene TRBV6-6, with D hard to call. Germline V lookup: CDR1 MNHNY, CDR2 SVGAGI (reference sequence). The CDR3 has 19 residues. The ends were cut back, 2 bases at V and 0 bases at J, with 22 bases in the middle. Written as DNA, the CDR3 is TGTGCCAGCAGTTACCTAACCGCGGGCCCATCGGGTGTGAACACTGAAGCTTTCTTT. Its protein product is CASSYLTAGPSGVNTEAFF.

This chain uses TRBV27 with TRBJ2-7; 9 nucleotides match TRBD1. This CDR3 contains 14 residues. Losses at the gene ends were 4 bases for V and 4 bases for J; bases not matched to a gene: 5. The germline CDR1 and CDR2 sequences are MNHEY and SMNVEV (reference sequence). The CDR3 sequence: CASSSGDRVYEQYF. The CDR3 DNA reads as TGTGCCAGCAGTTCCGGGGACAGGGTATACGAGCAGTACTTC.

The chain links TRBV14 to TRBJ1-3; 7 bases map to TRBD1. The germline V gene has CDR1 SGHDN and CDR2 FVKESK. The CDR3 extends over 15 amino acids. Losses at the gene ends were 2 bases for V and 4 bases for J; bases not matched to a gene: 5. CDR3 sequence reads: CASSQSRTGGNTIYF. DNA of the CDR3: TGTGCCAGCAGCCAATCCCGGACAGGCGGAAACACCATATATTTT.

This chain uses TRBV3-1 with TRBJ1-4; the D gene is possibly TRBD1 (5 bases). CDR1 and CDR2 from the germline V gene are LGHDT and YNNKEL (reference sequence). This CDR3 region has 17 residues. V gave up 2 bases and J gave up 8 bases, with 21 bases separating them. CDR3 in DNA: TGTGCCAGCAGCCAATCTTATATGCCGGGACCACTGGAAAAACTGTTTTTT. This codes for CASSQSYMPGPLEKLFF. The whole variable domain, filled in from reference TRBV3-1 and TRBJ1-4, reads DTAVSQTPKYLVTQMGNDKSIKCEQNLGHDTMYWYKQDSKKFLKIMFSYNNKELIINETVPNRFSPKSPDKAHLNLHINSLELGDSAVYFCASSQSYMPGPLEKLFFGSGTQLSVL.

The rearrangement links TRBV12-5 to TRBJ1-1, with unresolved D. The CDR3 has 15 residues. Trimming took 7 bases from V and 4 from J, leaving 19 bases between them. From germline, CDR1 is LGHNT and CDR2 FRNRAP. Written as DNA, the CDR3 is TGTGCTAGTGTTGGGAATCCCTGGATCCTCACTGAAGCTTTCTTT. It translates to CASVGNPWILTEAFF.

This rearrangement joins TRBV10-3 to TRBJ2-3, with 8 bases matching TRBD1. CDR3 length: 12 residues. Germline trimming cut 9 bases from V and 6 bases from J; bases unmatched to any gene: 5. In germline, CDR1 is ENHRY, CDR2 SYGVKD. The CDR3, as DNA: TGTGCCATGCAGGGGGCAGGGGATACGCAGTATTTT. Its protein product is CAMQGAGDTQYF.

This clonotype was picked up one time. The chain joins TRBV30 to TRBJ2-5; D could derive from TRBD1 or TRBD2 (5 bases each). Trimming cost V 5 bases and J 9 bases, with 13 bases left between them. The germline V gene encodes CDR1 GTSNPN and CDR2 SVGIG (reference sequence). This CDR3 spans 11 amino acids. CDR3 loop: CAWAPLGAQYF. For the CDR3, the DNA is TGTGCCTGGGCCCCCCTGGGGGCCCAGTACTTC.

This clonotype was counted many times. The chain recombines TRBV7-8 with TRBJ1-5; no clear D gene. This CDR3 is 15 amino acids long. CDR1 is SGHVS, CDR2 FQNEAQ, per germline. V shed 5 bases and J shed 3 bases, with 14 bases lying between them. The CDR3 nucleotides are TGTGCCAGCAGCCCCTGGGTTGGGGACAATCAGCCCCAGCATTTT. Its protein product is CASSPWVGDNQPQHF.

The chain carries TRBV6-1 and TRBJ1-4; tentative D call: TRBD1 (5 bases). Trimming took 6 bases from V and 8 from J, leaving 19 bases between them. The CDR3 contains 15 residues. Germline values: CDR1 MNHNS, CDR2 SASEGT. The CDR3 sequence is CASRPPRGGEEKLFF. In nucleotides, the CDR3 is TGTGCCAGCAGGCCCCCCCGGGGGGGGGAGGAAAAACTGTTTTTT.

In its sample, this clonotype was seen many times. V gene TRBV13 combines with J gene TRBJ2-7; 10 nucleotides align to TRBD2. J lost 2 bases, V lost 5 bases, and 3 bases had no gene match. The CDR3 loop spans 14 amino acids. Germline V gene sequence: CDR1 PRHDT, CDR2 FYEKMQ (reference sequence). The CDR3 DNA sequence: TGTGCCAGCAGCCCGAGCGGGAGGGCCTACGAGCAGTACTTC. Amino acid sequence: CASSPSGRAYEQYF.

With regard to this clonotype: This may be a read error, as it is one base from a much larger clone. In DNA form, the CDR3 reads TGTGCCGGCAGTTTATCCCAAGACTACGAGCAGTACTTC. Translating it yields CAGSLSQDYEQYF. The chain couples TRBV27 to TRBJ2-7; D gene unclear. The germline V gene encodes CDR1 MNHEY and CDR2 SMNVEV (reference sequence). The CDR3 is 13 amino acids.

This clonotype showed up many times. The chain links TRBV29-1 to TRBJ1-1, with D possibly TRBD1 on 6 matching bases. CDR3 length: 13 amino acids. The germline gives CDR1 SQVTM, CDR2 ANQGSEA. V was clipped by 4 bases and J by 7 bases, with 16 bases between them. The CDR3 is CSVGKQGLHEAFF. Here the CDR3 DNA reads TGCAGCGTTGGGAAACAGGGCCTCCATGAAGCTTTCTTT. The variable domain in full, completed from reference TRBV29-1 and TRBJ1-1, reads SAVISQKPSRDICQRGTSLTIQCQVDSQVTMMFWYRQQPGQSLTLIATANQGSEATYESGFVIDKFPISRPNLTFSTLTVSNMSPEDSSIYLCSVGKQGLHEAFFGQGTRLTVV.

CDR3 DNA: TGTGCCAGCACGAACGGACAGGGGAACACCGGGGAGCTGTTTTTT. It is translated as CASTNGQGNTGELFF. The chain is built from TRBV2 and TRBJ2-2; 8 nucleotides line up with TRBD1. The CDR3 is 15 residues long. Germline loops: CDR1 SNHLY, CDR2 FYNNEI. V shed 7 bases and J 1 base; nucleotides not matched to a gene: 5.

This chain uses TRBV2 with TRBJ2-6; 10 bases are a match to TRBD1. V shed 7 bases and J 0 bases; nucleotides not matched to a gene: 6. Germline CDR1 is SNHLY and CDR2 is FYNNEI. The CDR3 spans 17 residues. The CDR3 loop is CASIPGQGFSGANVLTF. CDR3 coding DNA: TGTGCCAGCATCCCGGGACAGGGGTTCTCTGGGGCCAACGTCCTGACTTTC.

The table lists this clonotype with many counts. This rearrangement joins TRBV27 to TRBJ2-5; D may match TRBD1 or TRBD2 (5 bases each). The length of the CDR3 is 14 residues. V lost 6 bases, J lost 4 bases, and 15 bases lay in between. Germline V gene sequence: CDR1 MNHEY, CDR2 SMNVEV (reference sequence). The CDR3 bases are TGTGCCAGCAGGGGCCCCGTGAGGGGAGAGACCCAGTACTTC. Its translation: CASRGPVRGETQYF.

Many counts were recorded for this clonotype. The V call is TRBV11-2, the J call TRBJ2-7; no clear D gene. The CDR3 length is 15 residues. Germline assignment: CDR1 SGHAT and CDR2 FQNNGV. V shed 1 base and J shed 0 bases, with 10 bases lying between them. Written as DNA, the CDR3 is TGTGCCAGCAGCTTAGTCGGCCTCAGCTCCTACGAGCAGTACTTC. This sequence encodes CASSLVGLSSYEQYF.

This clonotype has ten or more counts. The chain links TRBV6-1 to TRBJ2-1; 7 bases align to TRBD2. Trimming at V came to 5 bases and at J to 4 bases, leaving 8 bases not matched to a gene. Per the germline V gene, CDR1 is MNHNS and CDR2 is SASEGT. The CDR3 loop spans 15 amino acids. CDR3 nucleotides: TGTGCCAGCAGTTCCAGCGGGACTCGATACAATGAGCAGTTCTTC. This gives the protein CASSSSGTRYNEQFF.

This clonotype was recorded at least ten times. V and J are TRBV24-1 and TRBJ2-3, with a tentative D call TRBD1 (5 bases). Germline lookup yields CDR1 KGHDR and CDR2 SFDVKD. With 3 bases removed from V and 2 bases from J, the gap between germline ends came to 20 bases. This CDR3 spans 18 amino acids. CDR3 DNA sequence: TGTGCCACCAGTGATCCCGACAGCTCTTCTTCAACCACAGATACGCAGTATTTT. Translating it yields CATSDPDSSSSTTDTQYF.

This clonotype was recorded many times. The chain employs TRBV7-3 and TRBJ2-7; TRBD2 agrees at 14 bases. CDR1 is SGHTA and CDR2 is FQGTGA in the germline V gene. V lost 5 bases, J lost 6 bases, and 9 bases stayed unmatched. This CDR3 region has 16 residues. The CDR3 DNA reads as TGTGCCAGCAGCCCGTCCGGACTAGCGGGAGGAGGCGAGCAGTACTTC. Encoded protein: CASSPSGLAGGGEQYF.